This paragraph covers one T cell receptor (beta chain) sequence. The sample is drawn from a study of blood T cell repertoires in COVID-19. The wider study: T cells, B-cell-depleted T cells, or PBMCs supplied cDNA or gDNA.

The authors' processing: Quantification of nucleated cells was approximated via reference gene primer amplification. Assay: immunoSEQ multiplex PCR; the TCRdb copy retains only in-frame clones and omits some. The V and J calls and clone size come from that table; D and trimming were worked out from the DNA. The table lists approximately 160,000 clones, 85% to 90% of them singletons. The CDR3 has 14 residues. The germline CDR1 and CDR2 sequences are MGHDK and SYGVNS. Trimming stripped 5 bases from V and 6 bases from J, with 16 bases between. The sequence was collected from a man in his sixties with COVID-19, enrolled during active disease. The chain joins TRBV25-1 to TRBJ1-2; D possibly corresponds to TRBD1 (5 bases). Sequences were obtained from peripheral blood. CDR3 protein: CASSYPTAQDGYTF. The CDR3 region has the DNA TGTGCCAGCAGTTACCCGACAGCCCAGGATGGCTACACCTTC.